One and the same sample provided the 13 T cell receptor beta chains below, sequenced in a study of cytomegalovirus exposure and HLA in healthy donors. The study ran its PCR with 60 Vbeta and 13 Jbeta primers. Data came from immunoSEQ multiplex PCR; TCRdb stores just in-frame clones and leaves some out. The table has about 160,000 clones, 75% to 80% seen once. The sequencing sample was made of PBMCs. These receptors all stem from a woman in her forties in good health and CMV-seropositive.

The chain carries TRBV7-9 and TRBJ2-5; D may be TRBD1 (6 bases). In germline, CDR1 is SEHNR, CDR2 FQNEAQ (reference sequence). V was pared by 8 bases and J by 0 bases, with 16 bases between. This CDR3 is built from 15 residues. The CDR3 DNA reads TGTGCCAGCGAGGGGCTTTGGACAGACCAAGAGACCCAGTACTTC. Translating gives CASEGLWTDQETQYF.

The V call is TRBV9, the J call TRBJ1-3; TRBD1 agrees at 9 bases. This CDR3 region has 19 residues. V dropped 3 bases and J dropped 4; count of bases not matched to a gene: 17. Germline V gene lookup returns CDR1 SGDLS and CDR2 YYNGEE. The chain's CDR3 is CASSAGGTGRSSSGNTIYF. The CDR3, as DNA: TGTGCCAGCAGCGCGGGGGGGACAGGGCGCTCCTCTTCGGGAAACACCATATATTTT.

This clone was seen once. The chain employs TRBV27 and TRBJ2-1; tentative D call: TRBD1 (6 bases). Per the germline V gene, CDR1 is MNHEY and CDR2 is SMNVEV (reference sequence). This CDR3 comprises 15 residues. V was pared by 5 bases and J by 8 bases, with 19 bases between. The DNA for the CDR3 is TGTGCCAGCAGTCGCTCCAACAGGGTTTGGGATGAGCAGTTCTTC. It codes for CASSRSNRVWDEQFF.

This chain links TRBV6-6 with TRBJ1-5; possible D gene TRBD1, 6 bases. V was pared by 5 bases and J by 7 bases, with 15 bases between. The CDR3 runs to 14 residues. From germline, CDR1 is MNHNY and CDR2 SVGAGI (reference sequence). CDR3 protein: CASSDLPTGQPQHF. The CDR3 coding sequence is TGTGCCAGCAGTGACCTGCCTACAGGGCAGCCCCAGCATTTT.

This clone has just a few counts. The rearrangement uses TRBV5-6 and TRBJ2-1; D not resolved. Per germline, CDR1 SGHDT and CDR2 YYEEEE. The V and J ends lost 3 bases and 0 bases respectively, with 10 bases between them. This CDR3 has 15 amino acids. This CDR3 reads CASSSLGSSYNEQFF. CDR3 nucleotide sequence: TGTGCCAGCAGCTCGCTAGGAAGCTCCTACAATGAGCAGTTCTTC.

The chain employs TRBV7-2 and TRBJ1-4, with a weak D call TRBD1 (6 bases). The CDR3 length is 14 residues. CDR1 SGHTA and CDR2 FQGNSA come from the germline V gene. V lost 5 bases, J lost 7 bases, and 14 bases lay in between. As DNA, the CDR3 is TGTGCCAGCAGCCGGCAGGGGCAAGGTGAAAAACTGTTTTTT. Its protein product is CASSRQGQGEKLFF.

The chain couples TRBV4-1 to TRBJ2-7, with 9 bases lining up with TRBD1. J lost 3 bases, V lost 8 bases, and 5 bases had no gene match. The CDR3 contains 13 residues. Looked up from germline, CDR1 is MGHRA and CDR2 is YSYEKL. CDR3 protein: CASRPGQGYEQYF. The CDR3 DNA reads TGCGCCAGCCGCCCGGGACAGGGCTACGAGCAGTACTTC.

J is TRBJ1-1 and V is TRBV12-5; 7 nucleotides align to TRBD1. The germline gives CDR1 LGHNT, CDR2 FRNRAP. The V segment lost 2 bases and the J segment 1 base; nucleotides outside the gene matches: 7. This CDR3 spans 16 amino acids. Here the CDR3 reads CASGLYRGGSNTEAFF. Written as DNA, the CDR3 is TGTGCTAGTGGTTTGTACAGAGGGGGCTCGAACACTGAAGCTTTCTTT. The whole variable domain, remainder taken from reference TRBV12-5 and TRBJ1-1, is DARVTQTPRHKVTEMGQEVTMRCQPILGHNTVFWYRQTMMQGLELLAYFRNRAPLDDSGMPKDRFSAEMPDATLATLKIQPSEPRDSAVYFCASGLYRGGSNTEAFFGQGTRLTVV.

This chain connects TRBV30 to TRBJ1-4, with D possibly TRBD1 on 5 matching bases. Germline values: CDR1 GTSNPN, CDR2 SVGIG (reference sequence). The V end lost 5 bases, the J end lost 0 bases, and 19 bases lay between the germline ends. The CDR3 length is 17 residues. The CDR3 sequence is CAWDRRGKAPTNEKLFF. The CDR3, as DNA: TGTGCCTGGGACCGTAGGGGCAAGGCCCCAACTAATGAAAAACTGTTTTTT.

The chain couples TRBV30 to TRBJ2-1; D might be TRBD2 (7 bases). Germline CDR1 is GTSNPN and CDR2 is SVGIG (reference sequence). The CDR3 loop spans 17 amino acids. V gave up 2 bases and J gave up 5 bases, with 22 bases separating them. The CDR3 is CAWSSSRSGGLNNEQFF. In nucleotides, the CDR3 is TGTGCCTGGAGTAGCTCAAGGTCCGGGGGGCTAAACAATGAGCAGTTCTTC.

J is TRBJ1-1 and V is TRBV7-9; tentative D call: TRBD1 (6 bases). V gave up 6 bases and J gave up 0 bases, with 14 bases separating them. The CDR3 loop spans 15 amino acids. Germline CDR1 and CDR2: SEHNR and FQNEAQ (reference sequence). CDR3 bases: TGTGCCAGCAGTATCAGACAGGCTTTGAACACTGAAGCTTTCTTT. Amino acids: CASSIRQALNTEAFF.

This clone was observed once. The chain carries TRBV28 and TRBJ2-1, with 12 bases identical to TRBD2. Germline loops: CDR1 MDHEN, CDR2 SYDVKM. The CDR3 has 13 amino acids. Trimming at V came to 7 bases and at J to 8 bases, leaving 3 bases not matched to a gene. The DNA for the CDR3 is TGTGCCAGCACCGGACTAGCGGGGCATGAGCAGTTCTTC. It specifies CASTGLAGHEQFF.

This sequence joins TRBV6-5 and TRBJ2-3; TRBD1 matches 10 bases. Germline lookup yields CDR1 MNHEY and CDR2 SVGAGI. Trimming removed 2 bases from V and 5 bases from J; junction bases left unmatched: 1. The CDR3 extends over 14 amino acids. The CDR3, as DNA: TGTGCCAGCAGTTACGGACAGGGGGAAGATACGCAGTATTTT. Protein sequence: CASSYGQGEDTQYF.